The present entry profiles one T cell receptor (beta chain) with its context. Produced via immunoSEQ multiplex PCR; TCRdb's table is partial and in-frame only. The sample includes 200,000 to 250,000 clones, about 86% of them seen just once. These data come from a study of blood T cell repertoires in COVID-19. Unmatched junction bases numbered 3, after V lost 4 bases and J lost 5 bases. The CDR3 sequence is 15 residues long. Germline V gene lookup returns CDR1 SGHKS and CDR2 YYEKEE (reference sequence). V usage is TRBV5-5 and J usage is TRBJ2-1; 13 positions match TRBD2. The TCR was taken from a woman aged 50 to 60 with acute COVID-19. Sequencing was performed on PBMCs or T cells enriched from blood (not recorded which). Written as DNA, the CDR3 is TGTGCCAGCAGCCAGGGACTAGCGGGGAACAATGAGCAGTTCTTC. Translation gives CASSQGLAGNNEQFF.